Below, 23 T cell receptor beta chains from the same sample are listed, as sequenced in a study of Ad26.COV2.S vaccination and SARS-CoV-2 variants. Profiling relied on immunoSEQ multiplex PCR, and the TCRdb table lists in-frame clones only, not all of them. The data hold over 400,000 clones, with around 90% observed a single time. Treatment reported: roughly 18 received Ad26.COV2.S at low or high dose, single or two shots; about 5 received placebo; per-sample allocation not given. Sampling took place 63 days after the first vaccine or placebo injection. The sequenced sample was peripheral blood, obtained in a trial of Ad26.COV2.S vaccine versus placebo. All receptors come from a person between 18 and 59 years old who received the Ad26.COV2.S COVID-19 vaccine or a placebo.

The CDR3 DNA reads TGTGCCAGCAGCTCAGGACTAGCGGGAGTGGGCGAGCAGTACTTC. This gives the protein CASSSGLAGVGEQYF. The chain has TRBV13 and TRBJ2-7; 13 bases map to TRBD2. The V and J ends lost 4 bases and 6 bases, in that order; junction bases with no gene match: 6. The CDR3 spans 15 residues. Per germline, CDR1 PRHDT and CDR2 FYEKMQ (reference sequence).

The V and J genes are TRBV5-1 and TRBJ2-4; no clear D. This CDR3 has 14 amino acids. V was trimmed by 0 bases and J by 6 bases, leaving 10 bases between them. CDR1 and CDR2 from the germline V gene are SGHRS and YFSETQ. The CDR3 sequence is CASSLEVAGNIQYF. The CDR3 nucleotides are TGCGCCAGCAGCTTGGAGGTAGCTGGAAACATTCAGTACTTC.

A remark on this clone: The sample carries other DNA sequences with the same CDR3. The gene calls are TRBV28 and TRBJ1-1; possibly TRBD1 for D (5 bases). Germline CDR1 reads MDHEN; CDR2 reads SYDVKM. The CDR3 is made up of 14 amino acids. V shed 1 base and J shed 4 bases, with 10 bases lying between them. Here the CDR3 reads CASSLSGGGTEAFF. CDR3 coding DNA: TGTGCCAGCAGTTTATCTGGGGGGGGCACTGAAGCTTTCTTT.

The chain combines TRBV28 with TRBJ1-2; 9 bases align to TRBD1. The junction had 9 bases not matched to a gene; V was cut back by 4 bases and J by 0 bases. The CDR3 spans 17 residues. Germline loops: CDR1 MDHEN, CDR2 SYDVKM. The CDR3 region is CASSSPGGQGPNYGYTF. CDR3 bases: TGTGCCAGCAGTTCCCCGGGGGGACAGGGACCTAACTATGGCTACACCTTC.

The V and J genes are TRBV11-2 and TRBJ1-1; tentative D call: TRBD1 (5 bases). V lost 0 bases and J lost 4, with 12 bases in between. Germline CDR1 reads SGHAT; CDR2 reads FQNNGV. CDR3 length: 15 amino acids. This CDR3 is CASSLDPGRGTEAFF. DNA for the CDR3: TGTGCCAGCAGCTTAGACCCAGGGCGGGGCACTGAAGCTTTCTTT.

The chain joins TRBV7-2 to TRBJ1-3; D perhaps matches TRBD1 (6 bases). This CDR3 comprises 15 residues. In germline, CDR1 is SGHTA, CDR2 FQGNSA. The V gene lost 3 bases and the J gene lost 2 bases, with 11 bases spanning the gap. CDR3 amino acids: CASSLGGRPGNTIYF. CDR3 sequence (DNA): TGTGCCAGCAGCTTGGGGGGGCGACCTGGAAACACCATATATTTT.

This chain connects TRBV11-2 to TRBJ1-3; D gene uncertain. The ends were cut back, 0 bases at V and 1 base at J, with 1 base in the middle. The CDR3 length is 13 residues. Germline V gene data show CDR1 as SGHAT and CDR2 as FQNNGV. Here the CDR3 DNA reads TGTGCCAGCAGCTTAGAGTCTGGAAACACCATATATTTT. Its translation is CASSLESGNTIYF.

V is TRBV5-1 and J is TRBJ2-1; the match to TRBD2 covers 15 bases. CDR3 length: 18 amino acids. Germline values: CDR1 SGHRS, CDR2 YFSETQ. V shed 4 bases, J shed 2 bases, and the junction held 7 bases outside the gene matches. CDR3 amino acids: CASSARTSGRVAYNEQFF. CDR3 in DNA: TGCGCCAGCAGCGCAAGGACTAGCGGGAGGGTGGCCTACAATGAGCAGTTCTTC.

This chain links TRBV27 with TRBJ1-2, with a tentative D call TRBD1 (5 bases). The CDR3 runs 14 residues. V was trimmed by 5 bases and J by 8 bases, leaving 18 bases between them. CDR1 is MNHEY and CDR2 is SMNVEV in the germline V gene (reference sequence). CDR3 protein: CASSPPGQGGGYTF. In DNA form, the CDR3 reads TGTGCCAGCAGTCCGCCCGGGCAGGGTGGCGGCTACACCTTC.

The V call is TRBV2, the J call TRBJ2-5; 12 bases map to TRBD1. Per germline, CDR1 SNHLY and CDR2 FYNNEI. The CDR3 is made up of 16 amino acids. Losses at the gene ends were 7 bases for V and 5 bases for J; bases not matched to a gene: 11. The CDR3 DNA reads as TGTGCCAGCATCGAACCCGGGGACAGGGGGCCGGAGACCCAGTACTTC. Translated, it gives CASIEPGDRGPETQYF.

The chain uses TRBV30 and TRBJ1-1; 7 bases are shared with TRBD1. Germline CDR1 reads GTSNPN; CDR2 reads SVGIG (reference sequence). CDR3 length: 12 amino acids. J was trimmed by 4 bases and V by 3 bases; bases with no gene match: 2. CDR3: CAWSRGSTEAFF. Written as DNA, the CDR3 is TGTGCCTGGAGCAGGGGGAGCACTGAAGCTTTCTTT.

The chain is built from TRBV28 and TRBJ2-4, with 7 bases fitting TRBD2. CDR3 length: 15 residues. Germline V gene lookup returns CDR1 MDHEN and CDR2 SYDVKM. The V segment lost 10 bases and the J segment 0 bases; nucleotides outside the gene matches: 9. CDR3 bases: TGTGCCACCAATGGGGGGGAAGGAGCCAAAAACATTCAGTACTTC. This sequence encodes CATNGGEGAKNIQYF.

The rearrangement uses TRBV6-4 and TRBJ1-2; 8 nucleotides agree with TRBD1. In germline, CDR1 is MRHNA, CDR2 SNTAGT. After removal of 8 bases from V and 3 bases from J, the junction contained 11 bases not matched to a gene. This CDR3 is built from 15 residues. In DNA, the CDR3 is TGTGCCAGCCCCCGCCGGGACAGGAAGGACTATGGCTACACCTTC. Translation: CASPRRDRKDYGYTF.

The chain employs TRBV7-9 and TRBJ2-3; perhaps TRBD2 as D (5 bases). From germline, CDR1 is SEHNR and CDR2 FQNEAQ (reference sequence). The V and J ends lost 5 bases and 3 bases respectively, with 12 bases between them. This CDR3 has 14 residues. The CDR3 region is CASSTRGTTDTQYF. The DNA of the CDR3 is TGTGCCAGCAGCACCCGGGGTACTACAGATACGCAGTATTTT.

The chain recombines TRBV2 with TRBJ1-2; no definite D call. V gave up 8 bases and J gave up 1 base, with 14 bases separating them. The germline gives CDR1 SNHLY, CDR2 FYNNEI. The CDR3 has 14 amino acids. The CDR3 bases are TGTGCCAGCTCCGAAGGACGGTATAACTATGGCTACACCTTC. Translation: CASSEGRYNYGYTF.

The rearrangement uses TRBV7-8 and TRBJ1-5; TRBD1 matches at 10 bases. The CDR3 spans 19 residues. J was trimmed by 0 bases and V by 3 bases; bases with no gene match: 11. Germline V gene lookup returns CDR1 SGHVS and CDR2 FQNEAQ. Here the CDR3 reads CASSLGTGEVWYSNQPQHF. CDR3 in DNA: TGTGCCAGCAGCTTGGGGACAGGGGAGGTGTGGTATAGCAATCAGCCCCAGCATTTT.

In DNA, the CDR3 is TGTGCCAGCAGGCCAGGGGGTACTTACAATGAGCAGTTCTTC. As protein: CASRPGGTYNEQFF. This chain joins TRBV28 and TRBJ2-1; TRBD1 aligns across 7 bases. CDR1 and CDR2 (germline): MDHEN, SYDVKM. Unmatched junction bases numbered 6, after V lost 6 bases and J lost 4 bases. The CDR3 spans 14 residues. The full variable domain, with the rest looked up from reference TRBV28 and TRBJ2-1, is DVKVTQSSRYLVKRTGEKVFLECVQDMDHENMFWYRQDPGLGLRLIYFSYDVKMKEKGDIPEGYSVSREKKERFSLILESASTNQTSMYLCASRPGGTYNEQFFGPGTRLTVL.

The chain has TRBV21-1 and TRBJ2-1; TRBD2 is taken as the D call from the table, unchecked against the DNA. TRBV21-1 is flagged as a pseudogene. This CDR3 comprises 20 residues. CDR3 sequence reads: CASSKGGASGRVDLYNEQFF. The CDR3 nucleotides read TGTGCCAGCAGCAAAGGAGGTGCAAGCGGGAGGGTCGATTTATACAATGAGCAGTTCTTC.

This chain links TRBV20-1 with TRBJ2-7; 7 bases map to TRBD2. Per the germline V gene, CDR1 is DFQATT and CDR2 is SNEGSKA (reference sequence). The CDR3 has 14 amino acids. The ends lost 3 bases at V and 7 bases at J; junction bases unmatched: 12. Here the CDR3 reads CSASPDTWGGEQYF. The CDR3 bases are TGCAGTGCTAGTCCCGACACCTGGGGAGGGGAGCAGTACTTC.

The CDR3 DNA reads TGCAGTGCTAACAGGGACGGCTTGTACTTC. It is translated as CSANRDGLYF. V and J are TRBV20-1 and TRBJ2-7; the D gene is possibly TRBD1 (6 bases). The CDR3 sequence is 10 residues long. The germline V gene encodes CDR1 DFQATT and CDR2 SNEGSKA (reference sequence). The V end was cut by 4 bases, the J end by 12 bases, with 13 bases between.

This clone was seen a few times. The chain recombines TRBV19 with TRBJ1-5; TRBD1 matches 8 bases. Trimming removed 7 bases from V and 5 bases from J; junction bases left unmatched: 10. The CDR3 has 15 residues. Germline CDR1 LNHDA, CDR2 SQIVND (reference sequence). The CDR3 protein is CASTTTGTGYQPQHF. CDR3 sequence (DNA): TGTGCCAGTACAACTACCGGGACAGGTTATCAGCCCCAGCATTTT.

The rearrangement joins TRBV28 to TRBJ1-2; 10 bases agree with TRBD1. V dropped 4 bases and J dropped 6; count of bases not matched to a gene: 2. Germline V gene lookup returns CDR1 MDHEN and CDR2 SYDVKM. CDR3 length: 13 residues. CDR3 amino acids: CASSWTGGHGYTF. The CDR3 DNA reads TGTGCCAGCAGTTGGACAGGGGGGCATGGCTACACCTTC.

The chain is built from TRBV11-2 and TRBJ2-7; 11 nucleotides align to TRBD2. The CDR3 spans 13 residues. V lost 8 bases to trimming and J lost 7 bases; unmatched junction nucleotides: 7. In germline, CDR1 is SGHAT, CDR2 FQNNGV. As DNA, the CDR3 is TGTGCCAGCCTTACTAGCGGGAGTAGGGAGCAGTACTTC. Amino acids: CASLTSGSREQYF. Full variable domain (rest looked up from reference TRBV11-2 and TRBJ2-7): EAGVAQSPRYKIIEKRQSVAFWCNPISGHATLYWYQQILGQGPKLLIQFQNNGVVDDSQLPKDRFSAERLKGVDSTLKIQPAKLEDSAVYLCASLTSGSREQYFGPGTRLTVT.